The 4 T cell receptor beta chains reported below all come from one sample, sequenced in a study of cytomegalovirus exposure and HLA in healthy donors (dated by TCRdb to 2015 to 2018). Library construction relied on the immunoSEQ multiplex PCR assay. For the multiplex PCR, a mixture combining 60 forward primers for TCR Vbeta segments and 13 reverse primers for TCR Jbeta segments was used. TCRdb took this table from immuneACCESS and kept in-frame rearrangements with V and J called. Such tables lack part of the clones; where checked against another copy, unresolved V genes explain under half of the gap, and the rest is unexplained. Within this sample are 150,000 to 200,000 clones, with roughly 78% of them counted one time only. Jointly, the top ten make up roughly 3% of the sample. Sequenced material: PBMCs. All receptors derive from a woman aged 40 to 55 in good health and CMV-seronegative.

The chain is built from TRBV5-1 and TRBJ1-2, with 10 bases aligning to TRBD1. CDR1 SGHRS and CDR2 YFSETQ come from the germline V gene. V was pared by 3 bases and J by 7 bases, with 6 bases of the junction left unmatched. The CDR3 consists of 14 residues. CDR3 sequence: CASSWTDRGVGYTF. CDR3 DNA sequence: TGCGCCAGCAGCTGGACGGACAGGGGGGTTGGCTACACCTTC.

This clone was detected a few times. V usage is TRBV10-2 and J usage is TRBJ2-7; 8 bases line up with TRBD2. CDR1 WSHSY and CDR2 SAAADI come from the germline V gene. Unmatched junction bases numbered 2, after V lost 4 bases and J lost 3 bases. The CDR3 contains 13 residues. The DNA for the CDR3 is TGCGCCAGCAGTGCGGGAGGGGGCTACGAGCAGTACTTC. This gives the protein CASSAGGGYEQYF.

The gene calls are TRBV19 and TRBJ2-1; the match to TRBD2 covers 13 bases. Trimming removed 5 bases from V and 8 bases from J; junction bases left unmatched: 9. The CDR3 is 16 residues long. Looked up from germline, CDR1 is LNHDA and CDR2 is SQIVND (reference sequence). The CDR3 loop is CASSGRLAGGIDEQFF. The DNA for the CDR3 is TGTGCCAGTAGTGGACGACTAGCGGGGGGTATCGATGAGCAGTTCTTC.

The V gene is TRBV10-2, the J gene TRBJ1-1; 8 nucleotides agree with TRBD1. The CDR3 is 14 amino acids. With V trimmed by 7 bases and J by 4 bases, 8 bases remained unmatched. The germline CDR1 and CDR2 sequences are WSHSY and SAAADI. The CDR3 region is CASMGDRGTTEAFF. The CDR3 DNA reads TGCGCCAGCATGGGAGACAGGGGTACCACTGAAGCTTTCTTT.